These T cell receptor beta chains were read from a single sample in a study of blood T cell repertoires in COVID-19. Produced via immunoSEQ multiplex PCR; TCRdb's table is partial and in-frame only. This sample carries some 410,000 clones, approximately 88% of them seen once, and the ten largest clones take around 0.91%. The specimen was PBMCs or T cells enriched from blood (not recorded which). The source is a woman aged 30 to 39 with acute COVID-19. CDR3s include the opening cysteine and the closing phenylalanine or tryptophan. Each record gives: V gene, clone size, D gene, J gene, CDR3 protein, CDR3 DNA. D genes are given only for firm matches. Not all rows give a size; the values are once, few, many and, for expanded clones, a class.

TRBV27	-	-	TRBJ1-6	CASRPPGSSYNSPLHF	TGTGCCAGCAGACCACCGGGGAGCTCCTATAATTCACCCCTCCACTTT
TRBV11-3	-	TRBD1	TRBJ1-1	CASSSGTGYVNTEAFF	TGTGCCAGCAGCTCCGGGACAGGGTATGTGAACACTGAAGCTTTCTTT
TRBV30	-	TRBD1	TRBJ2-2	CAWSPGQGIAGELFF	TGTGCCTGGAGCCCGGGACAGGGGATCGCCGGGGAGCTGTTTTTT
TRBV24-1	-	-	TRBJ1-2	CATSEPDKNYGYTF	TGTGCCACCAGTGAGCCGGACAAGAACTATGGCTACACCTTC
TRBV2	-	-	TRBJ2-3	CASSRRPRDTSTDTQYF	TGTGCCAGCAGTCGACGTCCCCGGGACACCAGCACAGATACGCAGTATTTT
TRBV27	once	-	TRBJ2-5	CASRQDNRDSFGTQYF	TGTGCCAGCAGGCAAGACAACCGGGACTCGTTTGGGACCCAGTACTTC
TRBV15	-	-	TRBJ2-1	CATSREAGPYNEQFF	TGTGCCACCAGCAGAGAGGCGGGGCCCTACAATGAGCAGTTCTTC
TRBV5-8	once	TRBD1	TRBJ1-1	CASSRPGQSTPRDTEAFF	TGTGCCAGCAGCAGGCCGGGACAGTCAACCCCAAGGGACACTGAAGCTTTCTTT
TRBV5-5	-	TRBD1	TRBJ1-1	CASSPRGDRLNTEAFF	TGTGCCAGCAGCCCAAGGGGGGACAGATTGAACACTGAAGCTTTCTTT
TRBV6-5	-	-	TRBJ1-1	CASRRQASGGTEAFF	TGTGCCAGCAGACGACAGGCTTCGGGTGGCACTGAAGCTTTCTTT
TRBV6-2/TRBV6-3	-	TRBD1	TRBJ1-6	CASSWTGGNSPLHF	TGTGCCAGCAGTTGGACAGGGGGAAATTCACCCCTCCACTTT
TRBV18	-	TRBD1	TRBJ2-7	CASSIHRDRAHEQYF	TGTGCCAGCTCAATTCACCGGGACAGGGCACACGAGCAGTACTTC
TRBV6-1	-	-	TRBJ2-3	CASSDLVLNTQYF	TGTGCCAGCAGTGATTTAGTCCTCAATACGCAGTATTTT
TRBV24-1	-	-	TRBJ2-2	CATSDPDRQNTGELFF	TGTGCCACCAGTGATCCGGACAGACAGAACACCGGGGAGCTGTTTTTT
TRBV6-5	-	TRBD2	TRBJ2-7	CASTGTGTSHEQYF	TGTGCCAGCACCGGAACCGGGACTAGCCACGAGCAGTACTTC
TRBV2	-	TRBD2	TRBJ2-7	CASSVSSGAYEQYF	TGTGCCAGCAGTGTGTCTAGCGGGGCGTACGAGCAGTACTTC
TRBV7-3	-	TRBD2	TRBJ2-1	CASRQLAGAYNEQFF	TGTGCCAGCAGGCAACTAGCGGGGGCCTACAATGAGCAGTTCTTC
TRBV7-9	once	-	TRBJ1-1	CASSLGGRLTEAFF	TGTGCCAGCAGCTTAGGGGGCCGACTCACTGAAGCTTTCTTT
TRBV19	-	TRBD1	TRBJ1-2	CASSPSGTGLFGYTF	TGTGCCAGTAGTCCCTCCGGGACAGGGTTGTTTGGCTACACCTTC
TRBV5-8	-	-	TRBJ1-1	CASTRGGDTEAFF	TGTGCCAGCACTCGGGGCGGGGACACTGAAGCTTTCTTT
TRBV6-2/TRBV6-3	-	-	TRBJ2-7	CASSYNRGKAYEQYF	TGTGCCAGCAGTTACAATAGAGGCAAAGCCTACGAGCAGTACTTC
TRBV3-1/TRBV3-2	-	-	TRBJ1-2	CASSPSPGGYTF	TGTGCCAGCAGCCCCTCCCCCGGGGGCTACACCTTC
TRBV30	-	TRBD1	TRBJ2-1	CAWSGQGSSYNEQFF	TGTGCCTGGAGTGGACAGGGTAGCTCCTACAATGAGCAGTTCTTC
TRBV29-1	-	-	TRBJ1-1	CSVEDLDGGEIPEAFF	TGCAGCGTTGAAGATCTTGACGGGGGAGAGATCCCTGAAGCTTTCTTT
TRBV9	-	-	TRBJ2-2	CASSVTGRATTGELFF	TGTGCCAGCAGCGTAACCGGCAGGGCAACCACCGGGGAGCTGTTTTTT
TRBV27	-	-	TRBJ2-7	CASSLQQQGYEQYF	TGTGCCAGCAGTTTACAACAACAGGGCTACGAGCAGTACTTC
TRBV6-4	once	TRBD1	TRBJ1-2	CASSEGQNNYGYTF	TGTGCCAGCAGTGAGGGACAGAATAACTATGGCTACACCTTC
TRBV3-1/TRBV3-2	-	TRBD1	TRBJ1-3	CASSPTGISGNTIYF	TGTGCCAGCAGCCCGACAGGGATCTCTGGAAACACCATATATTTT
TRBV11-1	-	TRBD1	TRBJ2-7	CASSSDNRQGVYEQYF	TGTGCCAGCAGCTCCGATAACCGACAGGGGGTCTACGAGCAGTACTTC
TRBV9	-	-	TRBJ2-1	CASSPQAGSSYNEQFF	TGTGCCAGCAGCCCCCAGGCGGGTAGCTCCTACAATGAGCAGTTCTTC
TRBV4-1	few	TRBD1	TRBJ1-2	CASSQDGGQGGYYGYTF	TGCGCCAGCAGCCAAGACGGTGGACAGGGAGGGTACTATGGCTACACCTTC
TRBV29-1	-	-	TRBJ1-1	CSVEEQGGNTEAFF	TGCAGCGTTGAAGAACAGGGCGGGAACACTGAAGCTTTCTTT
TRBV7-2	-	-	TRBJ2-1	CASSLPRVGQSSYNEQFF	TGTGCCAGCAGCCTCCCGCGCGTTGGGCAGAGCTCCTACAATGAGCAGTTCTTC
TRBV11-2	-	-	TRBJ1-5	CASSPGGVGPQHF	TGTGCCAGCAGTCCGGGGGGGGTCGGGCCCCAGCATTTT
TRBV2	-	-	TRBJ1-1	CARQGVGTEAFF	TGTGCCAGACAGGGAGTAGGAACTGAAGCTTTCTTT
TRBV3-1/TRBV3-2	-	-	TRBJ1-3	CASSRESLSGNTIYF	TGTGCCAGCAGCCGGGAGAGTCTCTCTGGAAACACCATATATTTT
TRBV21-1	-	-	TRBJ1-3	CASSKSGTTGNTIYF	TGTGCCAGCAGCAAATCCGGGACAACTGGAAACACCATATATTTT
TRBV7-3	-	TRBD1	TRBJ1-3	CASSLRTGAGNTIYF	TGTGCCAGCAGCTTACGGACAGGAGCAGGAAACACCATATATTTT
TRBV5-1	-	-	TRBJ1-3	CASSLEGRISGNTIYF	TGCGCCAGCAGCTTGGAGGGGCGCATCTCTGGAAACACCATATATTTT
TRBV6-5	-	TRBD1	TRBJ2-1	CASKGTGYSYNEQFF	TGTGCCAGCAAGGGGACAGGTTACTCCTACAATGAGCAGTTCTTC
TRBV28	-	TRBD1	TRBJ1-2	CASSFLPGDRAGYTF	TGTGCCAGCAGTTTCCTCCCTGGTGACAGGGCTGGCTACACCTTC
TRBV19	-	TRBD1	TRBJ1-4	CASKTGALGEKLFF	TGTGCCAGCAAGACAGGGGCCCTAGGAGAAAAACTGTTTTTT
TRBV18	-	TRBD2	TRBJ2-3	CASLTSGEGDTQYF	TGTGCCAGCCTCACTAGCGGGGAAGGAGATACGCAGTATTTT
TRBV5-1	-	TRBD1	TRBJ2-7	CASSFPTGGYYEQYF	TGCGCCAGCAGCTTTCCGACAGGGGGCTACTACGAGCAGTACTTC
TRBV5-6	-	-	TRBJ1-3	CASSLTELRAGNTIYF	TGTGCCAGCAGCTTGACGGAGCTGAGGGCTGGAAACACCATATATTTT
TRBV18	few	-	TRBJ1-4	CASSPSTVLNEKLFF	TGTGCCAGCTCACCAAGCACAGTGCTTAATGAAAAACTGTTTTTT
TRBV21-1	-	-	TRBJ1-5	CASSRGLGQVNQPQHF	TGTGCCAGCAGTCGAGGGCTGGGCCAGGTCAATCAGCCCCAGCATTTT
TRBV18	-	TRBD1	TRBJ1-5	CASSPTRETGVSQPQHF	TGTGCCAGCTCCCCGACAAGAGAGACAGGGGTCAGTCAGCCCCAGCATTTT
TRBV27	-	TRBD1	TRBJ2-2	CASSLWGQGFTGELFF	TGTGCCAGCAGTTTATGGGGACAGGGTTTCACCGGGGAGCTGTTTTTT
TRBV6-4	few	TRBD2	TRBJ2-3	CASSDTSGGPADTQYF	TGTGCCAGCAGTGACACTAGCGGGGGGCCAGCAGATACGCAGTATTTT
TRBV7-8	few	TRBD1	TRBJ2-2	CASSPRTGKNTGELFF	TGTGCCAGCAGCCCCCGGACAGGGAAGAACACCGGGGAGCTGTTTTTT
TRBV7-8	-	-	TRBJ2-7	CASSLVTLKRSYEQYF	TGTGCCAGCAGCTTAGTAACTTTGAAGCGTTCCTACGAGCAGTACTTC
TRBV6-5	-	-	TRBJ1-2	CASSSRGTNYGYTF	TGTGCCAGCAGTTCGCGAGGGACTAACTATGGCTACACCTTC